These 27 T cell receptor beta chains originate from one sample sequenced in a study of STAT5B mutations in CD4+ large granular lymphocyte leukemia. The method was immunoSEQ multiplex PCR; TCRdb's version includes in-frame clones alone and lacks a portion of them. The sample carries about 20,000 clones, approximately 70% recorded once. What was sequenced was CD4+ T cells from blood buffy coats. The receptors derive from a human donor in good health.

This clone was counted a few times. V is TRBV6-1 and J is TRBJ1-1; the D is unclear. The germline V gene encodes CDR1 MNHNS and CDR2 SASEGT. V was pared by 8 bases and J by 1 base, with 11 bases between. The CDR3 consists of 13 residues. The CDR3 loop reads CASRIEGNTEAFF. The CDR3 DNA follows: TGTGCCAGCCGAATTGAGGGGAACACTGAAGCTTTCTTT.

This chain joins TRBV2 and TRBJ2-2; 7 bases map to TRBD1. The length of the CDR3 is 14 residues. Losses at the gene ends were 6 bases for V and 2 bases for J; bases not matched to a gene: 3. Per the germline V gene, CDR1 is SNHLY and CDR2 is FYNNEI. The CDR3 loop reads CASRDRVNTGELFF. CDR3 nucleotide sequence: TGTGCCAGCAGAGACAGGGTTAACACCGGGGAGCTGTTTTTT. The whole variable domain, filled in from reference TRBV2 and TRBJ2-2, reads EPEVTQTPSHQVTQMGQEVILRCVPISNHLYFYWYRQILGQKVEFLVSFYNNEISEKSEIFDDQFSVERPDGSNFTLKIRSTKLEDSAMYFCASRDRVNTGELFFGEGSRLTVL.

The chain employs TRBV4-3 and TRBJ1-2; the D gene is possibly TRBD1 (6 bases). The CDR3 runs 12 residues. Germline-derived CDR1 and CDR2 are LGHNA and YSLEER. V lost 5 bases to trimming and J lost 4 bases, with 8 bases between them. CDR3 region: CASSGGGYGYTF. As DNA, the CDR3 is TGCGCCAGCAGCGGAGGGGGCTATGGCTACACCTTC.

Only a few counts were recorded for this clone. The gene calls are TRBV27 and TRBJ1-1; TRBD1 agrees at 7 bases. Trimming took 0 bases from V and 6 from J; bases not matched to a gene: 7. Germline V gene data show CDR1 as MNHEY and CDR2 as SMNVEV (reference sequence). There are 15 residues in the CDR3. In nucleotides, the CDR3 is TGTGCCAGCAGTTTATCACCGACAGGGAGGGCTGAAGCTTTCTTT. It is translated as CASSLSPTGRAEAFF.

This sequence joins TRBV18 and TRBJ2-7; D gene ambiguous. The V gene's germline CDR1 is KGHSH and CDR2 LQKENI. V lost 0 bases to trimming and J lost 7 bases, with 13 bases between them. The CDR3 totals 14 residues. CDR3 residues: CASSPPTRAREQYF. CDR3 in DNA: TGTGCCAGCTCACCACCAACAAGGGCGCGGGAGCAGTACTTC.

The rearrangement uses TRBV2 and TRBJ2-2, with D possibly matching TRBD2 (5 bases). Trimming shortened V by 6 bases and J by 0 bases, and 8 bases separated the two germline ends. CDR1 is SNHLY and CDR2 is FYNNEI in the germline V gene. The CDR3 is 14 residues long. CDR3: CASRGSANTGELFF. CDR3 DNA sequence: TGTGCCAGCAGGGGTAGCGCGAACACCGGGGAGCTGTTTTTT.

The chain carries TRBV11-3 and TRBJ1-1; 9 bases map to TRBD1. This CDR3 is 15 amino acids long. V gave up 5 bases and J gave up 6 bases; unmatched junction bases: 10. Germline assignment: CDR1 SGHNT and CDR2 YENEEA. CDR3 protein: CASSGRQGDFPEAFF. In DNA, the CDR3 is TGTGCCAGCAGCGGCCGACAGGGGGATTTCCCTGAAGCTTTCTTT.

This clone was found a few times. The V and J genes are TRBV30 and TRBJ1-1, with D perhaps matching TRBD1 (5 bases). CDR1 is GTSNPN and CDR2 is SVGIG in the germline V gene (reference sequence). There are 13 residues in the CDR3. Trimming took 1 base from V and 1 from J, leaving 7 bases between them. The CDR3 DNA is TGTGCCTGGAGTGGGGACGGGAACACTGAAGCTTTCTTT. It codes for CAWSGDGNTEAFF.

Only a few counts were recorded for this clone. The CDR3 DNA follows: TGTGCCAGCAGCCGACAGGAAGCTTTCTTT. Amino acid sequence: CASSRQEAFF. J is TRBJ1-1 and V is TRBV6-1; D might be TRBD1 (5 bases). CDR1 is MNHNS, CDR2 SASEGT, per germline. This CDR3 comprises 10 residues. V was cut by 6 bases and J by 8 bases, with 7 bases left in between.

The gene calls are TRBV6-5 and TRBJ2-1; possibly TRBD2 for D (6 bases). With 0 bases removed from V and 3 bases from J, the gap between germline ends came to 12 bases. The CDR3 is made up of 16 amino acids. CDR1 is MNHEY and CDR2 is SVGAGI in the germline V gene. The CDR3 spells CASSYSRLAIYNEQFF. The CDR3 region has the DNA TGTGCCAGCAGTTACTCGAGGCTAGCGATCTACAATGAGCAGTTCTTC.

This sequence joins TRBV15 and TRBJ2-7, with D possibly matching TRBD1 (6 bases). Trimming pared 3 bases from V and 0 bases from J, leaving 6 bases between. Looked up from germline, CDR1 is LNHNV and CDR2 is YYDKDF (reference sequence). This CDR3 has 13 residues. The CDR3 nucleotides read TGTGCCACCAGCAGGGACAGCTCCTACGAGCAGTACTTC. Amino acids: CATSRDSSYEQYF.

This clone turned up a few times. The V gene is TRBV28, the J gene TRBJ1-6, with no clear D. Trimming shortened V by 2 bases and J by 5 bases, and 10 bases separated the two germline ends. The CDR3 covers 15 residues. CDR1 is MDHEN and CDR2 is SYDVKM in the germline V gene. CDR3 amino acids: CASSLLSGNNSPLHF. The CDR3 bases are TGTGCCAGCAGTTTACTCAGCGGAAATAATTCACCCCTCCACTTT.

The chain combines TRBV5-4 with TRBJ2-7, with 8 bases matching TRBD1. Germline V lookup: CDR1 SGHNT, CDR2 YYREEE (reference sequence). V lost 1 base, J lost 6 bases, and 9 bases stayed unmatched. CDR3 size: 15 residues. CDR3 coding DNA: TGTGCCAGCAGCTTGCAGCTCGGACAGGGTTTCGAGCAGTACTTC. Translating it yields CASSLQLGQGFEQYF.

This chain uses TRBV5-4 with TRBJ1-4, with no clear D. This CDR3 spans 14 amino acids. Trimming left V 0 bases short and J 1 base short, with 4 bases between. Germline V lookup: CDR1 SGHNT, CDR2 YYREEE (reference sequence). CDR3 loop: CASSLGQTNEKLFF. CDR3 DNA: TGTGCCAGCAGCTTGGGACAAACTAATGAAAAACTGTTTTTT.

This CDR3 is CASSFAGSLQETQYF. The CDR3 nucleotides read TGTGCCAGCAGTTTTGCCGGGAGCCTCCAAGAGACCCAGTACTTC. The V and J genes are TRBV28 and TRBJ2-5, with D tentatively TRBD2 (6 bases). The V end lost 3 bases, the J end lost 1 base, and 12 bases lay between the germline ends. Germline V gene lookup returns CDR1 MDHEN and CDR2 SYDVKM. The CDR3 is made up of 15 amino acids.

This clone was picked up a small number of times. In nucleotides, the CDR3 is TGTGCCAGCAGCCGGACAGAAAATCAGCCCCAGCATTTT. Encoded protein: CASSRTENQPQHF. The chain carries TRBV7-9 and TRBJ1-5, with a weak D call TRBD1 (6 bases). Per germline, CDR1 SEHNR and CDR2 FQNEAQ (reference sequence). The CDR3 extends over 13 amino acids. V was shortened by 5 bases and J by 4 bases, with 9 bases between the two germline ends.

This chain joins TRBV5-5 and TRBJ2-7; 11 bases agree with TRBD1. V was pared by 3 bases and J by 3 bases, with 8 bases of the junction left unmatched. The CDR3 is 16 amino acids. Germline V gene sequence: CDR1 SGHKS, CDR2 YYEKEE (reference sequence). DNA of the CDR3: TGTGCCAGCAGCTCGGGGATCGGGACAGGGGGCTACGAGCAGTACTTC. Translating gives CASSSGIGTGGYEQYF.

This sequence joins TRBV19 and TRBJ1-5; TRBD1 is a possible D gene (6 bases). CDR1 is LNHDA, CDR2 SQIVND, per germline (reference sequence). V was pared by 3 bases and J by 0 bases, with 12 bases between. The CDR3 extends over 16 amino acids. CDR3 loop: CASSMGRTVSNQPQHF. CDR3 DNA sequence: TGTGCCAGTAGTATGGGCCGGACAGTTAGCAATCAGCCCCAGCATTTT. Full variable domain (remainder filled in from reference TRBV19 and TRBJ1-5): DGGITQSPKYLFRKEGQNVTLSCEQNLNHDAMYWYRQDPGQGLRLIYYSQIVNDFQKGDIAEGYSVSREKKESFPLTVTSAQKNPTAFYLCASSMGRTVSNQPQHFGDGTRLSIL.

J is TRBJ2-7 and V is TRBV29-1; D might be TRBD1 (5 bases). Germline CDR1 reads SQVTM; CDR2 reads ANQGSEA. This CDR3 spans 13 amino acids. Trimming removed 1 base from V and 7 bases from J, with 14 bases in between. CDR3 residues: CSVEGTGSREQYF. CDR3 sequence (DNA): TGCAGCGTTGAAGGAACAGGCTCGAGGGAGCAGTACTTC.

The chain recombines TRBV2 with TRBJ2-1; no reliable D call. The CDR3 extends over 15 amino acids. The V end was cut by 6 bases, the J end by 4 bases, with 16 bases between. Per the germline V gene, CDR1 is SNHLY and CDR2 is FYNNEI. CDR3 protein: CASRENSGGYNEQFF. CDR3 DNA sequence: TGTGCCAGCAGGGAGAACAGTGGTGGGTACAATGAGCAGTTCTTC.

The chain is built from TRBV2 and TRBJ2-7; maybe TRBD2 (5 bases). V was clipped by 4 bases and J by 5 bases, with 12 bases between them. The germline V gene has CDR1 SNHLY and CDR2 FYNNEI. This CDR3 is 13 amino acids long. This CDR3 reads CASSGHTRDEQYF. The CDR3 DNA reads TGTGCCAGCAGTGGACATACGAGGGACGAGCAGTACTTC.

V usage is TRBV2 and J usage is TRBJ2-7, with D perhaps TRBD1 (6 bases). V gave up 8 bases and J gave up 7 bases, with 21 bases separating them. The CDR3 has 14 residues. Germline lookup yields CDR1 SNHLY and CDR2 FYNNEI. Here the CDR3 reads CASGSTGTLREQYF. The CDR3 DNA sequence: TGTGCCAGCGGGAGCACAGGGACGTTACGAGAGCAGTACTTC.

The V and J genes are TRBV7-2 and TRBJ2-7; the D is unclear. This CDR3 region has 11 residues. Between the trimmed V and J ends, which lost 5 bases and 0 bases, there was a span of 2 bases. Germline V CDR1 and CDR2: SGHTA, FQGNSA. The CDR3 spells CASSPSYEQYF. The CDR3 DNA reads as TGTGCCAGCAGCCCCTCCTACGAGCAGTACTTC.

The sample holds a few counts of this clone. The chain couples TRBV6-5 to TRBJ2-1, with 13 bases fitting TRBD2. Germline trimming cut 6 bases from V and 9 bases from J; bases unmatched to any gene: 5. Per the germline V gene, CDR1 is MNHEY and CDR2 is SVGAGI. This CDR3 spans 14 amino acids. For the CDR3, the DNA is TGTGCCAGCAGGGGGGGACTAGCGGGGTCTGAGCAGTTCTTC. The encoded protein is CASRGGLAGSEQFF.

CDR3 sequence: CASSYRGGETQYF. The CDR3 DNA is TGTGCCAGCAGTTACAGGGGAGGAGAGACCCAGTACTTC. This rearrangement joins TRBV2 to TRBJ2-5, with D perhaps TRBD1 (7 bases). Trimming shortened V by 5 bases and J by 4 bases, and 11 bases separated the two germline ends. The germline gives CDR1 SNHLY, CDR2 FYNNEI. The CDR3 runs to 13 residues.

This chain joins TRBV6-5 and TRBJ1-4; D uncertain. V was trimmed by 7 bases and J by 5 bases, leaving 14 bases between them. Germline V gene sequence: CDR1 MNHEY, CDR2 SVGAGI. The CDR3 runs 14 residues. CDR3 coding DNA: TGTGCCAGCACCTTTTGGACGGAGAATGAAAAACTGTTTTTT. It specifies CASTFWTENEKLFF.

The rearrangement uses TRBV6-6 and TRBJ2-1; 8 bases line up with TRBD1. The CDR3 has 15 residues. Germline V gene lookup returns CDR1 MNHNY and CDR2 SVGAGI (reference sequence). V trimming: 6 bases; J trimming: 5 bases; junction bases outside the gene matches: 9. CDR3 residues: CASSPGQGTNNEQFF. In DNA form, the CDR3 reads TGTGCCAGCAGCCCCGGACAGGGAACTAACAATGAGCAGTTCTTC.